Below are 24 T cell receptor beta chains sequenced from a single sample in a study of blood T cell repertoires in COVID-19. Profiled with immunoSEQ multiplex PCR; TCRdb holds only in-frame clones, not every one. The data contain 200,000 to 250,000 clones, roughly 90% of them singletons. The sample consisted of peripheral blood. The receptors come from a man between 65 and 80 years old with acute or convalescent COVID-19.

The V call is TRBV30, the J call TRBJ2-5; TRBD1 aligns across 8 bases. CDR1 and CDR2 (germline): GTSNPN, SVGIG (reference sequence). V was clipped by 2 bases and J by 5 bases; unmatched bases: 4. The CDR3 loop spans 13 amino acids. This CDR3 is CAWSLQGAETQYF. CDR3 nucleotide sequence: TGTGCCTGGAGTCTTCAGGGGGCTGAGACCCAGTACTTC.

The V call is TRBV7-2, the J call TRBJ2-7; TRBD2 matches at 8 bases. Germline trimming cut 4 bases from V and 4 bases from J; bases unmatched to any gene: 9. Germline-derived CDR1 and CDR2 are SGHTA and FQGNSA. CDR3 length: 15 amino acids. The CDR3 DNA sequence: TGTGCCAGCAGCTCAGCGGGGGCCAACCTTTACGAGCAGTACTTC. Translating gives CASSSAGANLYEQYF.

This clone turned up a few times. The J gene is TRBJ1-1, the V gene TRBV7-2; 7 positions agree with TRBD1. CDR1 and CDR2 from the germline V gene are SGHTA and FQGNSA. The CDR3 spans 14 residues. The V and J ends lost 5 bases and 11 bases, in that order; junction bases with no gene match: 14. The CDR3 sequence is CASSPRQGAVRAFF. In DNA, the CDR3 is TGTGCCAGCAGCCCACGACAGGGCGCCGTTCGGGCTTTCTTT.

The V and J genes are TRBV19 and TRBJ2-5; D gene uncertain. CDR3 size: 15 residues. The V and J ends lost 1 base and 5 bases respectively, with 14 bases between them. Germline V gives CDR1 LNHDA, CDR2 SQIVND (reference sequence). The CDR3 DNA follows: TGTGCCAGTAGTATAGCCGGCAGGCAATCGGAGACCCAGTACTTC. It encodes CASSIAGRQSETQYF.

The rearrangement joins TRBV29-1 to TRBJ2-3; possibly TRBD1 for D (6 bases). CDR3 length equals 19 residues. Trimming removed 5 bases from V and 0 bases from J, with 27 bases in between. Per germline, CDR1 SQVTM and CDR2 ANQGSEA. The CDR3 region is CSVPLQPGTTKRSTDTQYF. In nucleotides, the CDR3 is TGCAGCGTTCCTCTCCAGCCGGGGACAACCAAGAGGAGCACAGATACGCAGTATTTT.

This sequence joins TRBV5-4 and TRBJ2-7, with TRBD2 as a possible D gene (6 bases). Germline V lookup: CDR1 SGHNT, CDR2 YYREEE (reference sequence). The germline V and J ends were trimmed by 4 bases and 5 bases, with 19 bases remaining between them. The CDR3 consists of 15 residues. The CDR3 protein is CASSQPGLGLHEQYF. In nucleotides, the CDR3 is TGTGCCAGCAGCCAACCGGGACTTGGCCTCCACGAGCAGTACTTC.

The J gene is TRBJ1-1, the V gene TRBV6-5, with 8 bases fitting TRBD1. The CDR3 sequence is 14 residues long. CDR1 MNHEY and CDR2 SVGAGI come from the germline V gene. V gave up 5 bases and J gave up 1 base; unmatched junction bases: 3. The CDR3 loop is CASSRTGSNTEAFF. Here the CDR3 DNA reads TGTGCCAGCAGTCGGACAGGGTCGAACACTGAAGCTTTCTTT.

There are a few counts of this clone. CDR3 protein: CASSLGQGNTIYF. The DNA of the CDR3 is TGTGCCAGCAGCTTAGGCCAGGGAAACACCATATATTTT. The V gene is TRBV11-3, the J gene TRBJ1-3; D call uncertain. The germline V and J ends were trimmed by 1 base and 4 bases, with 5 bases remaining between them. CDR1 and CDR2 from the germline V gene are SGHNT and YENEEA. The CDR3 consists of 13 residues.

This chain connects TRBV30 to TRBJ1-2, with TRBD1 matching 7 bases. This CDR3 is 12 amino acids long. CDR1 GTSNPN and CDR2 SVGIG come from the germline V gene (reference sequence). V shed 5 bases and J 6 bases; nucleotides not matched to a gene: 6. CDR3 DNA: TGTGCCTGGGACAGGGACGGGAATGGCTACACCTTC. Its translation: CAWDRDGNGYTF.

The chain combines TRBV3-1 (or the pseudogene TRBV3-2) with TRBJ2-7; 15 bases fit TRBD2. The germline CDR1 and CDR2 sequences are LGHDT and YNNKEL (reference sequence). With 0 bases clipped from V and 13 bases from J, the junction kept 7 bases outside the gene matches. CDR3 size: 15 residues. The CDR3 DNA reads as TGTGCCAGCAGCCAAGATAGGACTAGCGGGAGGGAAGTCTACTTC. Translation: CASSQDRTSGREVYF.

This chain links TRBV5-5 with TRBJ1-1; the D gene is possibly TRBD1 (6 bases). The V gene's germline CDR1 is SGHKS and CDR2 YYEKEE (reference sequence). This CDR3 has 13 amino acids. Trimming took off 2 bases at V and 5 bases at J, with 10 bases between the two ends. The CDR3 loop reads CASSFAGATEAFF. CDR3 nucleotides: TGTGCCAGCAGCTTTGCAGGGGCTACTGAAGCTTTCTTT.

This chain joins TRBV7-3 and TRBJ2-1; 14 bases map to TRBD2. The CDR3 runs to 15 residues. Germline V gives CDR1 SGHTA, CDR2 FQGTGA. The trim removed 1 base at V and 9 bases at J, leaving 2 bases unmatched. The CDR3 region is CASSLRLAGGGEQFF. The CDR3 DNA follows: TGTGCCAGCAGCTTAAGACTAGCGGGAGGGGGTGAGCAGTTCTTC.

The chain is built from TRBV19 and TRBJ2-7; 11 bases line up with TRBD2. The V and J ends lost 1 base and 3 bases, in that order; junction bases with no gene match: 5. The CDR3 sequence is 16 residues long. Germline V gene data show CDR1 as LNHDA and CDR2 as SQIVND (reference sequence). The CDR3 region has the DNA TGTGCCAGTAGTATAGGCGGGACTAGCGGCATCTACGAGCAGTACTTC. It codes for CASSIGGTSGIYEQYF.

The V gene is TRBV7-9, the J gene TRBJ2-5; TRBD1 agrees at 7 bases. CDR3 length: 15 amino acids. With V trimmed by 0 bases and J by 0 bases, 1 base remained unmatched. Germline assignment: CDR1 SEHNR and CDR2 FQNEAQ (reference sequence). The CDR3 DNA sequence: TGTGCCAGCAGCTTAGCGGGGACAGACCAAGAGACCCAGTACTTC. As protein: CASSLAGTDQETQYF.

The gene calls are TRBV7-2 and TRBJ1-2; 8 bases line up with TRBD1. The CDR3 sequence is 13 residues long. V lost 6 bases to trimming and J lost 8 bases; unmatched junction nucleotides: 8. Germline lookup yields CDR1 SGHTA and CDR2 FQGNSA. The CDR3 DNA is TGTGCCAGCAGTCCTAGACAGGGGAGGGGCTACACCTTC. This encodes CASSPRQGRGYTF.

In its sample, this clone was seen a few times. The V gene is TRBV18, the J gene TRBJ2-2, with TRBD2 matching 7 bases. Germline V gene lookup returns CDR1 KGHSH and CDR2 LQKENI. V trimming: 3 bases; J trimming: 0 bases; junction bases outside the gene matches: 7. CDR3 length: 17 residues. CDR3 protein: CASSPMTSFTNTGELFF. CDR3 bases: TGTGCCAGCTCACCGATGACTAGCTTTACGAACACCGGGGAGCTGTTTTTT.

V usage is TRBV7-3 and J usage is TRBJ2-1; 7 bases are a match to TRBD2. The CDR3 is 13 residues long. CDR1 SGHTA and CDR2 FQGTGA come from the germline V gene. J was trimmed by 9 bases and V by 3 bases; bases with no gene match: 5. The CDR3 reads CASSFTSVGEQFF. DNA for the CDR3: TGTGCCAGCAGCTTTACTAGCGTTGGTGAGCAGTTCTTC.

This chain connects TRBV7-8 to TRBJ2-1; D possibly corresponds to TRBD1 (6 bases). The germline gives CDR1 SGHVS, CDR2 FQNEAQ. V lost 2 bases to trimming and J lost 3 bases, with 11 bases between them. The CDR3 loop spans 15 amino acids. CDR3 DNA: TGTGCCAGCAGCTTAAGGACAGAGAACTACAATGAGCAGTTCTTC. It codes for CASSLRTENYNEQFF.

The chain combines TRBV15 with TRBJ2-7, with 9 bases identical to TRBD1. Germline V gene sequence: CDR1 LNHNV, CDR2 YYDKDF (reference sequence). This CDR3 is 14 amino acids long. The junction had 5 bases not matched to a gene; V was cut back by 3 bases and J by 5 bases. Written as DNA, the CDR3 is TGTGCCACCAGCAGCCGGGACAGGGCCAACGAGCAGTACTTC. The encoded protein is CATSSRDRANEQYF.

The V call is TRBV4-2, the J call TRBJ2-7, with 12 nucleotides matching TRBD1. The CDR3 has 16 amino acids. Germline CDR1 reads LGHNA; CDR2 reads YNFKEQ. The V gene end was trimmed by 0 bases and the J gene end by 5 bases; junction bases not matched to a gene: 5. Here the CDR3 reads CASSQDRGTGGHEQYF. In nucleotides, the CDR3 is TGTGCCAGCAGCCAAGATCGAGGGACAGGGGGCCACGAGCAGTACTTC.

This clone was recorded once. This chain connects TRBV12-5 to TRBJ2-1; 7 bases match TRBD1. CDR1 LGHNT and CDR2 FRNRAP come from the germline V gene. There are 14 residues in the CDR3. With 1 base clipped from V and 7 bases from J, the junction kept 4 bases outside the gene matches. The CDR3 coding sequence is TGTGCTAGTGGTTTGGGGGACAGTAGGAATGAGCAGTTCTTC. It specifies CASGLGDSRNEQFF.

This rearrangement joins TRBV7-9 to TRBJ1-4; 8 bases align to TRBD1. Germline values: CDR1 SEHNR, CDR2 FQNEAQ (reference sequence). Losses at the gene ends were 4 bases for V and 8 bases for J; bases not matched to a gene: 9. The CDR3 spans 15 residues. DNA for the CDR3: TGTGCCAGCAGCTCCGATACCCAGGGGGCGGAAAAACTGTTTTTT. Protein: CASSSDTQGAEKLFF. Full variable domain (outside the CDR3, taken from reference TRBV7-9 and TRBJ1-4): DTGVSQNPRHKITKRGQNVTFRCDPISEHNRLYWYRQTLGQGPEFLTYFQNEAQLEKSRLLSDRFSAERPKGSFSTLEIQRTEQGDSAMYLCASSSDTQGAEKLFFGSGTQLSVL.

The rearrangement links TRBV25-1 to TRBJ2-3; TRBD2 agrees at 7 bases. The CDR3 loop spans 15 amino acids. The V and J ends lost 6 bases and 2 bases, in that order; junction bases with no gene match: 8. Germline V gene sequence: CDR1 MGHDK, CDR2 SYGVNS. CDR3 region: CASRAGFGITDTQYF. The CDR3 DNA reads TGTGCCAGCAGAGCGGGATTCGGGATCACAGATACGCAGTATTTT.

This chain joins TRBV27 and TRBJ1-5; D remains ambiguous. Trimming took off 3 bases at V and 0 bases at J, with 9 bases between the two ends. This CDR3 has 15 residues. Germline V gene sequence: CDR1 MNHEY, CDR2 SMNVEV (reference sequence). Here the CDR3 reads CASSLREYSNQPQHF. For the CDR3, the DNA is TGTGCCAGCAGTTTGAGGGAGTATAGCAATCAGCCCCAGCATTTT.